This passage covers 14 T cell receptor beta chains from one sample sequenced in a study of tumor and adjacent non-tumor tissue in lung cancer. No cell sorting was done before RNA was extracted from the tissue. The library came from three nested PCR rounds adapted from ARM-PCR protocols. From the multiplex PCR reads, TCRdb called clonotypes with MiXCR, one entry per CDR3 protein. The sample has 90,000 to 130,000 distinct CDR3 sequences, 84% seen once. The sample was lung tumor tissue. The receptor source for this set is a man between 65 and 85 years old with non-small cell lung cancer.

For this clonotype: This CDR3 fails to terminate in the conserved phenylalanine or tryptophan, so it likely reflects a read error. The DNA is omitted, as the CDR3 cannot be located on it reliably, and the CDR3 follows TCRdb's listing. The gene calls are TRBV12-3 or TRBV12-4 and TRBJ1-4. The CDR3 is 15 residues long, counting both termini. The CDR3: CASTTQQGLNEKLSL.

As regards this clonotype: With a much larger clone just one base away, this may be a read error. V is TRBV11-2 and J is TRBJ2-3; unclear D gene. CDR3 length: 12 residues. Germline CDR1 and CDR2: SGHAT and FQNNGV. The DNA of the CDR3 is TGTGCCAGCAGCGCCAGCATAGATACGCAGTATTTT. Amino acid sequence: CASSASIDTQYF.

With regard to this clonotype: Without the conserved terminal phenylalanine or tryptophan, this CDR3 likely stems from a read error. The chain joins TRBV12-5 to TRBJ1-1; the D is unclear. Germline-derived CDR1 and CDR2 are LGHNT and FRNRAP. V was pared by 1 base and J by 2 bases, with 20 bases between. The CDR3 spans 18 residues. The CDR3 DNA sequence: TGTGCTAGTGGTTTGGCCCTCTTCGGGGTCGGAGGAAACACTGAAGCTTTCTAT. It encodes CASGLALFGVGGNTEAFY.

Details on this clonotype: At one end, the junction sequence differs from germline, possibly due to a read error. The chain recombines TRBV4-3 with TRBJ1-1; 9 nucleotides line up with TRBD1. Germline CDR1 reads LGHNA; CDR2 reads YSLEER. The CDR3 length is 13 residues. The CDR3 DNA follows: TGCGCCAGCATCCAATCAGGGACAGGGGAAGCTTTCTTT. The encoded protein is CASIQSGTGEAFF.

The chain uses TRBV11-2 and TRBJ2-7; D is ambiguous. The CDR3 spans 13 residues. The V and J ends lost 9 bases and 6 bases respectively, with 18 bases between them. Germline-derived CDR1 and CDR2 are SGHAT and FQNNGV. The CDR3 DNA reads as TGTGCCAGGGGCCAATGGACCGAGCGCGAGCAGTACGTC. It translates to CARGQWTEREQYV.

On this clonotype itself: Relative to the germline gene, one junction end is altered; a read error may explain this. The rearrangement joins TRBV29-1 to TRBJ2-7; the D gene could be TRBD1 or TRBD2 (5 bases each). The CDR3 loop spans 12 amino acids. Germline CDR1 SQVTM, CDR2 ANQGSEA. The CDR3 region is CSARETNPEQYF. The CDR3 coding sequence is TGTAGCGCCAGGGAGACGAACCCCGAGCAGTACTTC.

The chain employs TRBV6-5 and TRBJ1-6; D remains ambiguous. Trimming cost V 7 bases and J 15 bases, with 16 bases left between them. CDR1 and CDR2 (germline): MNHEY, SVGAGI. This CDR3 spans 12 amino acids. CDR3 protein: CASNSSNSDLHF. CDR3 in DNA: TGTGCCAGCAACAGTAGTAATTCAGACCTCCACTTT.

The chain carries TRBV12-5 and TRBJ2-3; TRBD2 matches 13 bases. This CDR3 has 16 amino acids. Germline V gene lookup returns CDR1 LGHNT and CDR2 FRNRAP. Trimming cost V 7 bases and J 6 bases; bases outside gene matches: 10. The CDR3 reads CASDSLAGGPEDTQYF. The CDR3 DNA follows: TGTGCTAGTGACTCACTAGCGGGGGGGCCAGAGGATACGCAGTATTTT. Full variable domain (outside the CDR3, taken from reference TRBV12-5 and TRBJ2-3): DARVTQTPRHKVTEMGQEVTMRCQPILGHNTVFWYRQTMMQGLELLAYFRNRAPLDDSGMPKDRFSAEMPDATLATLKIQPSEPRDSAVYFCASDSLAGGPEDTQYFGPGTRLTVL.

This clonotype occurred a few times. The rearrangement joins TRBV20-1 to TRBJ2-3; TRBD2 agrees at 10 bases. V trimming: 1 base; J trimming: 0 bases; junction bases outside the gene matches: 4. Per the germline V gene, CDR1 is DFQATT and CDR2 is SNEGSKA (reference sequence). The CDR3 totals 16 residues. The CDR3 sequence: CSARASGGPSTDTQYF. CDR3 coding DNA: TGCAGTGCTAGAGCTAGCGGGGGCCCTAGCACAGATACGCAGTATTTT.

As for this clonotype: No conserved phenylalanine or tryptophan is present at the end of the CDR3, so a read error is the likely explanation. The chain combines TRBV4-1 with TRBJ2-1, with D possibly being TRBD1 (5 bases). The CDR3 loop spans 17 amino acids. The germline V gene encodes CDR1 MGHRA and CDR2 YSYEKL. Written as DNA, the CDR3 is TGCGCCAGCGGCCAAGGGGTCGGTGCAGGGCGGTACAATGAGCAGTTCTCC. Translated: CASGQGVGAGRYNEQFS.

This clonotype was detected only a few times. An end of the junction differs from the germline gene, which may be a read error. This chain joins TRBV11-3 and TRBJ1-1; D is undetermined. Germline loops: CDR1 SGHNT, CDR2 YENEEA. The CDR3 loop spans 16 amino acids. CDR3 sequence: CASSLKTGCMNTEAFF. CDR3 in DNA: TGTGCCAGCAGCTTAAAGACGGGGTGTATGAACACCGAAGCTTTCTTT.

This clonotype showed up just once. One end of the junction does not line up with germline, which may come from a read error. V usage is TRBV7-9 and J usage is TRBJ2-5; 7 nucleotides agree with TRBD2. Germline CDR1 reads SEHNR; CDR2 reads FQNEAQ (reference sequence). This CDR3 is built from 15 residues. Here the CDR3 reads CANSQSGVEQETQYF. CDR3 bases: TGTGCCAACAGCCAAAGCGGGGTAGAACAAGAGACCCAGTACTTC.

Comments on this clonotype: Sequence at one end of the junction differs from germline and may be a read error. This rearrangement joins TRBV29-1 to TRBJ2-7; D is possibly TRBD2 (5 bases). The CDR3 has 11 amino acids. Germline V gene sequence: CDR1 SQVTM, CDR2 ANQGSEA. CDR3 DNA: TGCAGCGTTAGAACTATCGGGATGGTTTTTTTC. Its protein product is CSVRTIGMVFF.

The gene calls are TRBV11-1 and TRBJ2-1; a possible D gene is TRBD1 (6 bases). Germline loops: CDR1 SGHAT, CDR2 FQDESV (reference sequence). The CDR3 contains 16 residues. CDR3 sequence reads: CTNSPRPGHGPHEQFF. In DNA, the CDR3 is TGTACCAACAGCCCCCGGCCGGGACATGGGCCACATGAGCAGTTCTTC.